This T cell receptor (beta chain) was obtained from a study of blood T cell repertoires in COVID-19 (dated by TCRdb to about 2020). With regard to the full study: Collaborator samples came from the United States, Italy and Spain and covered acute and convalescent phases of COVID-19. Samples were obtained from the ongoing ImmuneRACE study (first 160 participants) and from about 1,300 subjects provided by 6 global collaborators. The material from the prospective study consisted of cDNA or gDNA derived from T cells, B-cell-depleted T cells, or PBMCs. Where available, HLA class I and class II types were taken from metadata supplied by the sample provider and were not determined by assay-based typing. Nearly every sample came with metadata listing a de-identified subject ID, COVID-19 status, age in years and sex. Subjects who had been exposed to COVID-19, were actively infected with it, or had recovered from it provided the deeply sampled blood TCRbeta repertoires that made up the dataset. The repertoires were made available in a free public database intended to serve as a resource for research on the immune response to SARS-CoV-2. What the study reported, not specific to this receptor: The amount of clinical and demographic metadata varied by source and participant and was provided uncurated.

The immunoSEQ Assay, a bias-controlled multiplex PCR, was used to amplify TCRbeta CDR3 regions from genomic DNA. The study's processing was this. The number of nucleated cells in each sample was estimated by amplification of reference gene primers within the assay. Sequence reads were collapsed and filtered to measure the absolute abundance of every unique TCRbeta CDR3 rearrangement. For each sample, productive Simpson clonality was calculated as the square root of Simpson's diversity index over productive rearrangements. TCRdb retrieved this table from immuneACCESS and kept in-frame rearrangements only. Not all clones are present; in checked studies, unresolved V genes account for under half, and no reason is known for the remainder. V and J calls and clone size come straight from that table; D and trimming were deduced from the DNA. This sample lists 150,000 to 200,000 clones; around 85% were detected once. In total, the top ten clones hold approximately 11% of the sample.

Its CDR3 holds 15 amino acids, cysteine through phenylalanine. Only the CDR3 portion is preserved as DNA: 45 bases, with reading frame beginning at the first base. Relative to germline, V is missing 5 bases and J is missing 5 bases, with 11 bases of the junction outside any gene match. From the germline V gene (reference sequence), CDR1 is PRHDT and CDR2 is FYEKMQ. Whole blood was collected in K2EDTA tubes by collaborating institutions according to the institutions' own protocols. For TCRbeta analysis, collaborator samples were shipped as frozen whole blood, as isolated PBMCs, or as DNA extracted from either sample type. A word on this clone: Its binding antigen is unknown. The input lacks base qualities; no much larger clone sits a single base away.

This receptor was taken from a human donor with active or convalescent COVID-19. The donor label of this sample is uncertain. The sequenced sample was peripheral blood. The sequence is built from TRBV13 and TRBJ1-1; a stretch of 7 junction bases matches TRBD1. The nucleotide sequence is TGTGCCAGCAGCGTCCCACAGGGGCGAGGAACTGAAGCTTTCTTT. Its protein reads: CASSVPQGRGTEAFF.